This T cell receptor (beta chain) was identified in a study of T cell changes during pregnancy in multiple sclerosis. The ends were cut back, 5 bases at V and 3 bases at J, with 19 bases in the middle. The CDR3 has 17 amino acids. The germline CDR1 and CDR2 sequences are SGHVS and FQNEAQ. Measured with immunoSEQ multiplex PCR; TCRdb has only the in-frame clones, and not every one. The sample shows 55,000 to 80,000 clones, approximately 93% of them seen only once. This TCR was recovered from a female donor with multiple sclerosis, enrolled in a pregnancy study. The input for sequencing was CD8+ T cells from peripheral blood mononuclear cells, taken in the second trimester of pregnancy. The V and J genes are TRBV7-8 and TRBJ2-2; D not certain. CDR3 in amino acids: CASSVEASGLDTGELFF. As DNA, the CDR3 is TGTGCCAGCAGCGTAGAAGCGTCCGGGTTGGACACCGGGGAGCTGTTTTTT.